This TCR beta chain was captured in a study of high-grade serous ovarian cancer treatment subgroups. The assay was immunoSEQ multiplex PCR, and TCRdb's table has in-frame clones only and misses some. The sample has roughly 3,100 clones; 80% are singletons. Tumor tissue was taken before any definitive surgery or chemotherapy was given. The CDR3 covers 16 residues. The V and J ends lost 2 bases and 5 bases respectively, with 18 bases between them. The germline CDR1 and CDR2 sequences are ENHRY and SYGVKD. The material sequenced was tumor tissue. V and J are TRBV10-3 and TRBJ2-5; tentative D call: TRBD2 (6 bases). The source of this sequence is a human donor with high-grade serous ovarian cancer. CDR3 DNA: TGTGCCATCAGTGAGCCTCGGGACTTGGGGATGGAGACCCAGTACTTC. This gives the protein CAISEPRDLGMETQYF.